The 21 T cell receptor beta chains listed next were all sequenced from one sample in a study of blood T cell repertoires in COVID-19 (dated by TCRdb to 2018 to 2020). The receptor library was made with the immunoSEQ multiplex PCR assay. In TCRdb, the immuneACCESS table is reduced to in-frame sequences with V and J assigned. These tables do not hold every clone; where another copy was compared, an unresolved V gene accounts for under half, and the others remain unexplained. The sample table lists about 62,000 clones, 70% to 90% of them with a count of one. In total, the top ten clones hold under 1.3% of the sample. Source material: peripheral blood. The receptors come from a man in his 70s with acute or convalescent COVID-19.

The chain employs TRBV7-9 and TRBJ2-5; D is possibly TRBD1 (6 bases). The V and J ends lost 4 bases and 5 bases respectively, with 17 bases between them. Germline CDR1 SEHNR, CDR2 FQNEAQ (reference sequence). The CDR3 extends over 15 amino acids. CDR3 amino acids: CASSYRLDSRETQYF. CDR3 nucleotide sequence: TGTGCCAGCAGCTACCGACTGGACAGTAGGGAGACCCAGTACTTC.

The chain uses TRBV27 and TRBJ1-3, with D perhaps TRBD1 (5 bases). Trimming stripped 4 bases from V and 0 bases from J, with 13 bases between. The CDR3 is made up of 16 amino acids. Germline assignment: CDR1 MNHEY and CDR2 SMNVEV (reference sequence). This CDR3 reads CASSSWGRDSGNTIYF. Written as DNA, the CDR3 is TGTGCCAGCAGTTCCTGGGGCAGAGACTCTGGAAACACCATATATTTT.

The chain joins TRBV4-2 to TRBJ2-7; 9 bases are shared with TRBD1. CDR1 is LGHNA and CDR2 is YNFKEQ in the germline V gene. This CDR3 is 15 amino acids long. With V trimmed by 0 bases and J by 6 bases, 6 bases remained unmatched. CDR3 amino acids: CASSQEGTGSLEQYF. The CDR3 region has the DNA TGTGCCAGCAGCCAAGAGGGGACAGGGTCTCTCGAGCAGTACTTC.

There are a few counts of this clone. CDR3 nucleotides: TGTGCCAGCTCACCAGAAGGGGGCGGCTACAATGAGCAGTTCTTC. Translation gives CASSPEGGGYNEQFF. The chain recombines TRBV18 with TRBJ2-1, with 7 bases that match TRBD1. The V segment lost 2 bases and the J segment 3 bases; nucleotides outside the gene matches: 4. This CDR3 is built from 15 residues. Germline CDR1 is KGHSH and CDR2 is LQKENI.

In nucleotides, the CDR3 is TGTGCCAGCACCCCGGACCCTAGCGGGAACGAGCAGTACTTC. Its translation: CASTPDPSGNEQYF. J is TRBJ2-7 and V is TRBV5-4; the match to TRBD2 covers 9 bases. Germline CDR1 reads SGHNT; CDR2 reads YYREEE (reference sequence). The V segment lost 6 bases and the J segment 5 bases; nucleotides outside the gene matches: 9. The CDR3 has 14 amino acids.

This chain connects TRBV4-1 to TRBJ2-2, with D perhaps matching TRBD2 (5 bases). Trimming removed 3 bases from V and 0 bases from J, with 8 bases in between. This CDR3 is 15 amino acids long. CDR1 MGHRA and CDR2 YSYEKL come from the germline V gene. The CDR3 loop reads CASSHPSSNTGELFF. The CDR3 bases are TGCGCCAGCAGCCACCCTAGCTCGAACACCGGGGAGCTGTTTTTT.

This clone was counted a few times. The chain has TRBV6-1 and TRBJ1-2; the D gene is possibly TRBD1 (6 bases). V gave up 0 bases and J gave up 7 bases, with 12 bases separating them. The germline CDR1 and CDR2 sequences are MNHNS and SASEGT. CDR3 size: 14 residues. The CDR3 region has the DNA TGTGCCAGCAGTGAAGCCACAGGGAAGGGTGGCTACACCTTC. Translated: CASSEATGKGGYTF.

The CDR3, as DNA: TGTGCCAGCAGTCTGCAGGGGGCGAAGAATGAAAAACTGTTTTTT. It codes for CASSLQGAKNEKLFF. The V gene is TRBV6-5, the J gene TRBJ1-4, with 8 bases aligning to TRBD1. Per germline, CDR1 MNHEY and CDR2 SVGAGI. V was clipped by 5 bases and J by 5 bases; unmatched bases: 7. The CDR3 spans 15 residues.

The gene calls are TRBV6-5 and TRBJ2-2; 10 positions agree with TRBD1. Germline CDR1 MNHEY, CDR2 SVGAGI. This CDR3 contains 15 residues. With 6 bases clipped from V and 5 bases from J, the junction kept 6 bases outside the gene matches. CDR3 DNA sequence: TGTGCCAGCAGGGGGACAGGGGCAGGGACCGGGGAGCTGTTTTTT. Translation gives CASRGTGAGTGELFF.

In nucleotides, the CDR3 is TGTGCCATCAGGCTAGCGGGAGTAGAGACCCAGTACTTC. Translated, it gives CAIRLAGVETQYF. The V and J genes are TRBV10-3 and TRBJ2-5; 10 nucleotides line up with TRBD2. In germline, CDR1 is ENHRY, CDR2 SYGVKD. This CDR3 region has 13 residues. V trimming: 6 bases; J trimming: 4 bases; junction bases outside the gene matches: 2.

This chain connects TRBV3-1 (or the pseudogene TRBV3-2) to TRBJ2-1, with 7 bases that match TRBD1. The CDR3 spans 15 residues. Germline V gene sequence: CDR1 LGHDT, CDR2 YNNKEL (reference sequence). The trim removed 1 base at V and 6 bases at J, leaving 6 bases unmatched. The CDR3 region has the DNA TGTGCCAGCAGCCAAGCGTCGGCAGGGGGCAATGAGCAGTTCTTC. Translation gives CASSQASAGGNEQFF.

This clone was found a few times. The V call is TRBV6-6, the J call TRBJ2-2; 8 positions match TRBD2. With 8 bases clipped from V and 5 bases from J, the junction kept 10 bases outside the gene matches. CDR1 and CDR2 (germline): MNHNY, SVGAGI (reference sequence). The CDR3 runs to 15 residues. DNA for the CDR3: TGTGCCAGCTCTCCGGGGCTAGCGGGTACCGGGGAGCTGTTTTTT. It specifies CASSPGLAGTGELFF.

The V gene is TRBV5-6, the J gene TRBJ1-6; 9 nucleotides agree with TRBD1. The germline gives CDR1 SGHDT, CDR2 YYEEEE. The trim removed 1 base at V and 10 bases at J, leaving 9 bases unmatched. The CDR3 extends over 16 amino acids. CDR3 DNA: TGTGCCAGCAGCTTGCCCGGGACAGGGCCTCTCTCACCCCTCCACTTT. This encodes CASSLPGTGPLSPLHF.

This chain links TRBV10-3 with TRBJ2-7, with 11 positions matching TRBD1. J gave up 9 bases and V 0 bases, and 10 bases lay outside the gene matches. The germline CDR1 and CDR2 sequences are ENHRY and SYGVKD. The length of the CDR3 is 16 residues. The CDR3 sequence is CAISESPGTGGGVQYF. In DNA form, the CDR3 reads TGTGCCATCAGTGAGTCCCCCGGGACAGGGGGTGGGGTGCAGTACTTC.

To note about this clone: At the DNA level, this CDR3 is encoded by other sequences in the same sample as well. V usage is TRBV15 and J usage is TRBJ2-7; D gene unclear. The CDR3 runs 12 residues. Trimming removed 0 bases from V and 4 bases from J, with 4 bases in between. The germline V gene has CDR1 LNHNV and CDR2 YYDKDF (reference sequence). CDR3 protein: CATSRDLYEQYF. The CDR3 DNA reads as TGTGCCACCAGCAGAGATCTTTACGAGCAGTACTTC.

The V gene is TRBV7-3, the J gene TRBJ2-1; 9 bases map to TRBD1. Trimming removed 1 base from V and 7 bases from J; junction bases left unmatched: 5. Germline V gene data show CDR1 as SGHTA and CDR2 as FQGTGA. The CDR3 spans 15 residues. CDR3 protein: CASSLNRGLGNEQFF. For the CDR3, the DNA is TGTGCCAGCAGCTTAAACAGGGGGCTGGGGAATGAGCAGTTCTTC.

The V and J genes are TRBV6-6 and TRBJ1-5, with D possibly TRBD1 on 6 matching bases. Germline V gives CDR1 MNHNY, CDR2 SVGAGI (reference sequence). The CDR3 spans 13 residues. V was clipped by 9 bases and J by 0 bases, with 9 bases between them. This CDR3 is CASRTDSNQPQHF. Written as DNA, the CDR3 is TGTGCCAGTCGGACAGATAGCAATCAGCCCCAGCATTTT.

The rearrangement uses TRBV10-2 and TRBJ1-5, with 10 bases fitting TRBD1. Germline V lookup: CDR1 WSHSY, CDR2 SAAADI. The CDR3 spans 15 residues. V gave up 6 bases and J gave up 2 bases; unmatched junction bases: 4. The CDR3 reads CASSDRGLGNQPQHF. The CDR3 DNA is TGCGCCAGCAGCGACAGGGGGCTCGGCAATCAGCCCCAGCATTTT.

The count of this clone is one. The rearrangement links TRBV30 to TRBJ1-2; 10 bases are a match to TRBD1. CDR1 GTSNPN and CDR2 SVGIG come from the germline V gene (reference sequence). The CDR3 runs 13 residues. The J segment lost 0 bases and the V segment lost 5 bases, leaving 0 bases of the junction unmatched. The CDR3 nucleotides read TGTGCCTGGGGGACAGGGGCTAACTATGGCTACACCTTC. This codes for CAWGTGANYGYTF.

V and J are TRBV6-5 and TRBJ2-5; D is perhaps TRBD2 (7 bases). The CDR3 sequence is 15 residues long. Germline V gene data show CDR1 as MNHEY and CDR2 as SVGAGI. V lost 5 bases and J lost 5, with 18 bases in between. CDR3 sequence reads: CASSPERGGRETQYF. CDR3 sequence (DNA): TGTGCCAGCAGTCCCGAGAGGGGGGGCAGGGAGACCCAGTACTTC.

The chain uses TRBV10-2 and TRBJ1-3; 10 bases are shared with TRBD1. This CDR3 spans 14 amino acids. Germline values: CDR1 WSHSY, CDR2 SAAADI. The V and J ends lost 6 bases and 8 bases, in that order; junction bases with no gene match: 7. CDR3 nucleotide sequence: TGCGCCAGCAGGAAGACAGGGGGCGGAGACACCATATATTTT. It yields the protein CASRKTGGGDTIYF.